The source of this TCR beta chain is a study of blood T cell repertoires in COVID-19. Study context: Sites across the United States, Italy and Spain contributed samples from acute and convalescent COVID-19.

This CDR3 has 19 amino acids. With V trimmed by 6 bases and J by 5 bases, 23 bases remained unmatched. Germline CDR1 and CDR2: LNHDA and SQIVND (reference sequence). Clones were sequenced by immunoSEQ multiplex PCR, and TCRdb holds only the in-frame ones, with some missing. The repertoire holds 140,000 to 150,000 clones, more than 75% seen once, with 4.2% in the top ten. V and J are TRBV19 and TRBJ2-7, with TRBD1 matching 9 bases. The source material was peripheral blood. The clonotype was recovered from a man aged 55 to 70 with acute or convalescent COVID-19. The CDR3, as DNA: TGTGCCAGTAGCCTTAGGTTTTGGACCGGAGGACAGGGGCGCGACGAGCAGTACTTC. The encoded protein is CASSLRFWTGGQGRDEQYF.